The 28 T cell receptor beta chains below come from one sample, sequenced in a study of blood T cell repertoires in COVID-19. Profiled with immunoSEQ multiplex PCR; TCRdb holds only in-frame clones, not every one. This sample has 250,000 to 350,000 clones, with 75% to 90% found just once. Material for sequencing was peripheral blood. The origin of the receptors is a woman in her twenties or thirties with active or convalescent COVID-19.

This clone was seen once. This chain links TRBV28 with TRBJ2-3, with D hard to call. The CDR3 runs 14 residues. V shed 1 base and J shed 5 bases, with 10 bases lying between them. Germline assignment: CDR1 MDHEN and CDR2 SYDVKM. The DNA for the CDR3 is TGTGCCAGCAGTTTATTCTCGACTGTAGATACGCAGTATTTT. Residues: CASSLFSTVDTQYF.

The chain links TRBV29-1 to TRBJ1-2; TRBD1 agrees at 9 bases. This CDR3 region has 16 residues. From germline, CDR1 is SQVTM and CDR2 ANQGSEA. J gave up 4 bases and V 4 bases, and 13 bases lay outside the gene matches. CDR3 nucleotide sequence: TGCAGCGTTGGCCGCTCGACGGGGACAGGGATCTATGGCTACACCTTC. It encodes CSVGRSTGTGIYGYTF.

On this clone itself: An end of the junction differs from the germline gene, which may be a read error. The chain carries TRBV5-4 and TRBJ2-1; TRBD1 matches 8 bases. CDR1 is SGHNT, CDR2 YYREEE, per germline (reference sequence). This CDR3 is 13 amino acids long. As DNA, the CDR3 is TGTGCCAGCAGCTTGGGGGAGGACAGGGAGCGGTTCTTC. Its translation is CASSLGEDRERFF.

The chain couples TRBV7-9 to TRBJ2-4; 10 bases line up with TRBD1. With V trimmed by 2 bases and J by 0 bases, 7 bases remained unmatched. The CDR3 sequence is 18 residues long. Germline V gene data show CDR1 as SEHNR and CDR2 as FQNEAQ (reference sequence). The CDR3 nucleotides read TGTGCCAGCAGCTTATGGACAGGGGGGAATCTAGCCAAAAACATTCAGTACTTC. It codes for CASSLWTGGNLAKNIQYF.

This chain connects TRBV5-6 to TRBJ1-2; possible D gene TRBD1, 5 bases. V shed 1 base and J shed 0 bases, with 10 bases lying between them. CDR1 SGHDT and CDR2 YYEEEE come from the germline V gene. The CDR3 sequence is 15 residues long. CDR3 nucleotides: TGTGCCAGCAGCTTGCCGACAGTAGCTAACTATGGCTACACCTTC. Translated, it gives CASSLPTVANYGYTF. The full variable domain, its missing parts supplied by reference TRBV5-6 and TRBJ1-2, is DAGVTQSPTHLIKTRGQQVTLRCSPKSGHDTVSWYQQALGQGPQFIFQYYEEEERQRGNFPDRFSGHQFPNYSSELNVNALLLGDSALYLCASSLPTVANYGYTFGSGTRLTVV.

CDR3 loop: CASSLNQGLKAFF. CDR3 coding DNA: TGCGCCAGCAGCTTGAACCAGGGGTTAAAAGCTTTCTTT. The J gene is TRBJ1-1, the V gene TRBV5-1; a possible D gene is TRBD1 (6 bases). Germline V gives CDR1 SGHRS, CDR2 YFSETQ. V lost 1 base, J lost 9 bases, and 13 bases lay in between. The CDR3 runs to 13 residues.

The chain carries TRBV4-3 and TRBJ1-1, with D perhaps matching TRBD1 (5 bases). There are 14 residues in the CDR3. The germline V and J ends were trimmed by 1 base and 1 base, with 7 bases remaining between them. CDR1 and CDR2 from the germline V gene are LGHNA and YSLEER. The CDR3 sequence is CASSQVTENTEAFF. DNA of the CDR3: TGCGCCAGCAGCCAAGTGACAGAGAACACTGAAGCTTTCTTT.

This rearrangement joins TRBV6-5 to TRBJ2-2; 8 bases fit TRBD1. The V segment lost 8 bases and the J segment 4 bases; nucleotides outside the gene matches: 3. The germline gives CDR1 MNHEY, CDR2 SVGAGI. The length of the CDR3 is 13 residues. In DNA, the CDR3 is TGTGCCAGCGGACAGGGTAGCACCGGGGAGCTGTTTTTT. The encoded protein is CASGQGSTGELFF.

CDR3 DNA sequence: TGTGCCAGCAGTGAGGGACAGGGAGAGACAGATACGCAGTATTTT. Translation gives CASSEGQGETDTQYF. The gene calls are TRBV2 and TRBJ2-3, with TRBD1 matching over 9 bases. The CDR3 loop spans 15 amino acids. The V and J ends lost 3 bases and 3 bases, in that order; junction bases with no gene match: 4. Germline V gene lookup returns CDR1 SNHLY and CDR2 FYNNEI. The full variable domain, in which reference TRBV2 and TRBJ2-3 provide the parts outside the CDR3, is EPEVTQTPSHQVTQMGQEVILRCVPISNHLYFYWYRQILGQKVEFLVSFYNNEISEKSEIFDDQFSVERPDGSNFTLKIRSTKLEDSAMYFCASSEGQGETDTQYFGPGTRLTVL.

This clone was counted a single time. This chain links TRBV5-5 with TRBJ1-5, with D unclear. This CDR3 region has 14 residues. Germline CDR1 reads SGHKS; CDR2 reads YYEKEE (reference sequence). With 4 bases removed from V and 4 bases from J, the gap between germline ends came to 12 bases. CDR3 protein: CASSPRAENQPQHF. CDR3 coding DNA: TGTGCCAGCAGCCCGAGGGCAGAAAATCAGCCCCAGCATTTT.

V and J are TRBV5-1 and TRBJ2-1; D possibly corresponds to TRBD1 (6 bases). Germline values: CDR1 SGHRS, CDR2 YFSETQ. V lost 4 bases and J 4 bases, leaving 9 bases between the germline ends. The CDR3 runs to 13 residues. CDR3 bases: TGCGCCAGCAGCACTGGACAGTACAATGAGCAGTTCTTC. Its protein is CASSTGQYNEQFF.

The chain links TRBV7-2 to TRBJ1-6; 9 bases align to TRBD1. The CDR3 spans 14 residues. Germline CDR1 reads SGHTA; CDR2 reads FQGNSA. V lost 2 bases to trimming and J lost 14 bases; unmatched junction nucleotides: 7. The CDR3 DNA follows: TGTGCCAGCAGCTTAAAAAACCGGGACAGGGCCCTCCACTTT. Protein: CASSLKNRDRALHF.

This clone was observed a single time. The V call is TRBV7-2, the J call TRBJ2-4; D not resolved. Germline lookup yields CDR1 SGHTA and CDR2 FQGNSA. The V and J ends lost 3 bases and 1 base respectively, with 7 bases between them. The CDR3 covers 14 residues. CDR3 sequence: CASSFRLAKNIQYF. CDR3 in DNA: TGTGCCAGCAGCTTTCGACTGGCCAAAAACATTCAGTACTTC.

For the CDR3, the DNA is TGTGCCAGCAGCTTCAGCTCGGGGAATAGCAATCAGCCCCAGCATTTT. It yields the protein CASSFSSGNSNQPQHF. The chain links TRBV7-2 to TRBJ1-5; D is unresolved. CDR3 length: 16 residues. Trimming shortened V by 3 bases and J by 0 bases, and 12 bases separated the two germline ends. From germline, CDR1 is SGHTA and CDR2 FQGNSA.

The gene calls are TRBV28 and TRBJ1-4; possible D gene TRBD1, 5 bases. Trimming took 5 bases from V and 1 from J, leaving 11 bases between them. In germline, CDR1 is MDHEN, CDR2 SYDVKM. The CDR3 has 15 amino acids. The CDR3 DNA sequence: TGTGCCAGCAGTGGAGGGGACCTAACTAATGAAAAACTGTTTTTT. Its protein is CASSGGDLTNEKLFF.

This sequence joins TRBV6-5 and TRBJ2-5, with D unclear. This CDR3 comprises 14 residues. Looked up from germline, CDR1 is MNHEY and CDR2 is SVGAGI. Trimming pared 0 bases from V and 1 base from J, leaving 6 bases between. The CDR3 bases are TGTGCCAGCAGTTACTCGTCCTTCCAAGAGACCCAGTACTTC. Residues: CASSYSSFQETQYF.

This chain uses TRBV5-1 with TRBJ2-5; TRBD2 is a possible D gene (6 bases). The V and J ends lost 4 bases and 1 base respectively, with 11 bases between them. The germline CDR1 and CDR2 sequences are SGHRS and YFSETQ. The CDR3 has 14 amino acids. The CDR3 is CASSHGTSQETQYF. The CDR3 bases are TGCGCCAGCAGCCACGGGACTTCCCAAGAGACCCAGTACTTC.

Note on this clone: In the same sample, other DNA sequences code for this CDR3. The genes are TRBV18 and TRBJ1-5; weak D call: TRBD1 (5 bases). The CDR3 contains 13 residues. Germline V CDR1 and CDR2: KGHSH, LQKENI. V lost 3 bases and J lost 5, with 8 bases in between. The CDR3 here is CASSPGGDQPQHF. The CDR3 DNA reads as TGTGCCAGCTCACCGGGGGGGGATCAGCCCCAGCATTTT. Supplemented by reference TRBV18 and TRBJ1-5, the full variable domain reads NAGVMQNPRHLVRRRGQEARLRCSPMKGHSHVYWYRQLPEEGLKFMVYLQKENIIDESGMPKERFSAEFPKEGPSILRIQQVVRGDSAAYFCASSPGGDQPQHFGDGTRLSIL.

Here the CDR3 DNA reads TGTGCCAGCAACCCCCCGGGGACTAGCCTCTATGGCTACACCTTC. Protein sequence: CASNPPGTSLYGYTF. The chain employs TRBV28 and TRBJ1-2; TRBD1 might be the D (5 bases). Germline V gives CDR1 MDHEN, CDR2 SYDVKM. The CDR3 totals 15 residues. The V end lost 7 bases, the J end lost 4 bases, and 19 bases lay between the germline ends.

The rearrangement links TRBV19 to TRBJ1-1; tentatively, D is TRBD1 (6 bases). Trimming left V 3 bases short and J 1 base short, with 12 bases between. The germline V gene encodes CDR1 LNHDA and CDR2 SQIVND (reference sequence). The CDR3 covers 15 residues. The CDR3 sequence is CASSMSRRGNTEAFF. The CDR3 nucleotides are TGTGCCAGTAGTATGAGTCGCAGGGGGAACACTGAAGCTTTCTTT.

In this sample, this clone turned up once. This chain links TRBV23-1 with TRBJ1-5, with 8 bases matching TRBD1. TRBV23-1 is given ORF status, its function remaining uncertain. The V and J ends lost 4 bases and 0 bases, in that order; junction bases with no gene match: 11. The CDR3 totals 18 residues. The CDR3 nucleotides read TGCGCCAGCAGTCTAGGGACAGGACAAAATTATAGCAATCAGCCCCAGCATTTT. Amino acid sequence: CASSLGTGQNYSNQPQHF.

The table lists this clone with a few counts. The J gene is TRBJ2-2, the V gene TRBV5-4; a weak D match, TRBD1 (5 bases). The germline V and J ends were trimmed by 0 bases and 1 base, with 7 bases remaining between them. CDR1 is SGHNT, CDR2 YYREEE, per germline (reference sequence). The CDR3 spans 15 residues. CDR3 region: CASSLGQLNTGELFF. For the CDR3, the DNA is TGTGCCAGCAGCTTGGGACAGTTGAACACCGGGGAGCTGTTTTTT.

The V and J genes are TRBV30 and TRBJ2-1, with D perhaps TRBD1 (6 bases). V was pared by 3 bases and J by 4 bases, with 13 bases between. CDR3 length: 14 residues. Germline-derived CDR1 and CDR2 are GTSNPN and SVGIG (reference sequence). CDR3 bases: TGTGCCTGGAGCTCCGGGACACTTTACAATGAGCAGTTCTTC. Its protein is CAWSSGTLYNEQFF.

V is TRBV10-2 and J is TRBJ1-2; no clear D gene. The V gene lost 5 bases and the J gene lost 2 bases, with 12 bases spanning the gap. The CDR3 covers 14 residues. Per the germline V gene, CDR1 is WSHSY and CDR2 is SAAADI. CDR3 DNA sequence: TGCGCCAGCAGTCCCGAACCCGAGAACTATGGCTACACCTTC. It translates to CASSPEPENYGYTF.

The V gene is TRBV18, the J gene TRBJ2-7, with 7 bases lining up with TRBD2. The J segment lost 2 bases and the V segment lost 3 bases, leaving 4 bases of the junction unmatched. From germline, CDR1 is KGHSH and CDR2 LQKENI. This CDR3 region has 14 residues. The CDR3 is CASSPIGTTYEQYF. CDR3 nucleotide sequence: TGTGCCAGCTCACCGATCGGGACTACCTACGAGCAGTACTTC.

This rearrangement joins TRBV19 to TRBJ2-2; 13 nucleotides align to TRBD2. The length of the CDR3 is 17 residues. CDR1 is LNHDA, CDR2 SQIVND, per germline (reference sequence). V shed 6 bases, J shed 4 bases, and the junction held 8 bases outside the gene matches. CDR3 sequence reads: CASSGLAGDLGTGELFF. The DNA for the CDR3 is TGTGCCAGTAGCGGACTAGCGGGGGATCTGGGCACCGGGGAGCTGTTTTTT.

V is TRBV19 and J is TRBJ1-2; D remains ambiguous. V was pared by 2 bases and J by 8 bases, with 15 bases between. Germline V gene lookup returns CDR1 LNHDA and CDR2 SQIVND (reference sequence). CDR3 length: 14 amino acids. CDR3 loop: CASSIRNGGYGYTF. For the CDR3, the DNA is TGTGCCAGTAGTATACGAAACGGCGGCTACGGCTACACCTTC.

The chain is built from TRBV5-1 and TRBJ2-3, with 11 bases fitting TRBD2. J was trimmed by 1 base and V by 1 base; bases with no gene match: 5. From germline, CDR1 is SGHRS and CDR2 YFSETQ. The CDR3 contains 17 residues. CDR3 region: CASSLIAGGSRTDTQYF. The CDR3 coding sequence is TGCGCCAGCAGCTTGATAGCGGGGGGGTCCCGCACAGATACGCAGTATTTT.